This T cell receptor beta chain comes out of a study of blood T cell repertoires in COVID-19. The wider study: Samples came from the United States, Italy and Spain, spanning acute and convalescent COVID-19. Sample material is recorded as cDNA or gDNA derived from T cells, B-cell-depleted T cells, or PBMCs.

Participants were placed into cohorts based on the clinical history they reported. The authors' processing: The assay estimated nucleated cells by amplifying reference gene primers. This table comes from immunoSEQ multiplex PCR, and its TCRdb copy is limited to in-frame clones, with some not included. That table supplies the V and J calls and clone size; D and trimming were determined from the DNA. The data contain approximately 220,000 clones, around 81% of them singletons. The CDR3 has 16 residues. Between the trimmed V and J ends, which lost 4 bases and 4 bases, there was a span of 17 bases. Germline assignment: CDR1 SGHDT and CDR2 YYEEEE.

Specimen: PBMCs or T cells enriched from blood (not recorded which). This rearrangement joins TRBV5-6 to TRBJ1-4; D possibly corresponds to TRBD1 (6 bases). The receptor was isolated from a woman aged 40 to 49 with acute COVID-19. CDR3 sequence (DNA): TGTGCCAGCAGCCCCCGGTTGGACAGATTTAATGAAAAACTGTTTTTT. Translation gives CASSPRLDRFNEKLFF.